The T cell receptor beta chain under discussion was sequenced for a study of PD-1 blockade in classical Hodgkin lymphoma. Study-wide results and limits: Whoever responded completely had baseline diversity much like that seen in newly diagnosed patients. Healthy donors were reported to have higher baseline TCR diversity than newly diagnosed patients.

The CDR3 spans 15 residues. Germline CDR1 reads LNHDA; CDR2 reads SQIVND (reference sequence). Between the trimmed V and J ends, which lost 5 bases and 3 bases, there was a span of 14 bases. TCRdb's copy holds only in-frame clones and misses some; the assay was immunoSEQ multiplex PCR. The sample has tens of thousands of clones, about 75% seen once. Comment on this clone: The antigen is undetermined.

Regarding time point: cycle 4 day 1 (C4D1), after five to seven weeks of nivolumab. With no exception, relapse followed autologous stem cell transplantation in all patients, and brentuximab vedotin exposure varied. V and J are TRBV19 and TRBJ1-5, with a weak D call TRBD1 (6 bases). This specimen consisted of peripheral blood mononuclear cells (PBMCs), obtained before the fourth cycle of nivolumab. The TCR comes from a human donor with classical Hodgkin lymphoma. The CDR3 is CASSAWDTINQPQHF. The CDR3 nucleotides read TGTGCCAGTAGTGCTTGGGACACTATCAATCAGCCCCAGCATTTT.